The following is a TCR beta chain sequence with its context. No antigen is known for it. This sample stems from a study of post-analysis software for immune sequencing data. Germline CDR1 and CDR2: SGHVS and FQNEAQ. CDR3 length: 16 amino acids. Libraries were made from TCR beta cDNA, and they carried unique molecular identifiers. TCRdb analysed the PCR reads with MiXCR anew, one entry per CDR3 protein. Seen here are 350,000 to 450,000 distinct CDR3 sequences, 30% to 45% observed once, and the top ten hold 6% to 9%. Overall study findings and caveats: Among multiple sclerosis patients, normalized Chao1 diversity was significantly below that of controls. Relative to controls, patients had 5 or 6 TRBV segments at higher frequency, with TRBV5-6, TRBV5-1 and TRBV20-1 among these.

The clonotype originates from a girl under 10 years old with multiple sclerosis. Sample: blood. The rearrangement uses TRBV7-8 and TRBJ2-1; the match to TRBD2 covers 7 bases. Near its end, the DNA agrees better with TRBJ2-7, so the J call may be wrong. The CDR3 sequence is CASSLDRDYGYNEQYF. CDR3 coding DNA: TGTGCCAGCAGCTTAGACCGGGACTACGGATACAATGAGCAGTACTTC.